One sample yielded the 10 T cell receptor beta chains listed below, sequenced in a study of technical replicates of blood from a handful of donors. Produced via immunoSEQ multiplex PCR; TCRdb's table is partial and in-frame only. In the table there are approximately 82,000 clones, about nine tenths of which are singletons. Sample: T cells isolated from PBMCs. These receptors all come from a human donor in good health. Some clones in this sample may be carry-over from other donors' samples.

V and J are TRBV28 and TRBJ2-7; TRBD1 is a possible D gene (7 bases). CDR1 and CDR2 from the germline V gene are MDHEN and SYDVKM. This CDR3 is built from 15 residues. Trimming took off 5 bases at V and 4 bases at J, with 18 bases between the two ends. The CDR3 bases are TGTGCCAGCAGTCCCCGCGGGACAGCTGATTACGAGCAGTACTTC. It codes for CASSPRGTADYEQYF.

V is TRBV11-2 and J is TRBJ1-4; a possible D gene is TRBD1 (5 bases). The CDR3 contains 17 residues. The germline V gene has CDR1 SGHAT and CDR2 FQNNGV. V lost 3 bases and J 5 bases, leaving 19 bases between the germline ends. The chain's CDR3 is CASSFLGHPRLNEKLFF. CDR3 nucleotides: TGTGCCAGCAGCTTCCTCGGACACCCACGACTCAATGAAAAACTGTTTTTT. The variable domain in full, completed from reference TRBV11-2 and TRBJ1-4, reads EAGVAQSPRYKIIEKRQSVAFWCNPISGHATLYWYQQILGQGPKLLIQFQNNGVVDDSQLPKDRFSAERLKGVDSTLKIQPAKLEDSAVYLCASSFLGHPRLNEKLFFGSGTQLSVL.

The genes are TRBV27 and TRBJ2-1; D gene unclear. Germline V gene data show CDR1 as MNHEY and CDR2 as SMNVEV (reference sequence). The ends were cut back, 8 bases at V and 0 bases at J, with 11 bases in the middle. CDR3 length: 14 residues. The DNA for the CDR3 is TGTGCCAGCGGTATGATGAGCTCCTACAATGAGCAGTTCTTC. Residues: CASGMMSSYNEQFF.

As for this clone: Compared with germline, one end of the junction differs, possibly owing to a read error. The V and J genes are TRBV30 and TRBJ1-5, with 7 nucleotides matching TRBD1. The CDR3 runs 11 residues. CDR1 GTSNPN and CDR2 SVGIG come from the germline V gene (reference sequence). CDR3 coding DNA: TGTGCCTGGAGTGTAGCCGGACAGGTACTATTT. This codes for CAWSVAGQVLF.

The J gene is TRBJ1-1, the V gene TRBV7-3, with TRBD1 identical over 7 bases. From germline, CDR1 is SGHTA and CDR2 FQGTGA. Unmatched junction bases numbered 7, after V lost 1 base and J lost 5 bases. The CDR3 is made up of 15 amino acids. CDR3 coding DNA: TGTGCCAGCAGCTTAAGTCCGGGACAGCTGACTGAAGCTTTCTTT. This translates into CASSLSPGQLTEAFF.

The CDR3 DNA reads as TGTGCCAGCAGCTTATTGTCAGGGCGAAACCAAGAGACCCAGTACTTC. Translated, it gives CASSLLSGRNQETQYF. The V call is TRBV7-8, the J call TRBJ2-5; a possible D gene is TRBD1 (5 bases). This CDR3 has 16 residues. Trimming cost V 2 bases and J 0 bases, with 13 bases left between them. The germline gives CDR1 SGHVS, CDR2 FQNEAQ.

The CDR3 DNA sequence: TGTGCCAGCAGCAGAGGGACTAGCGCGCGACAGACCCAGTACTTC. Protein sequence: CASSRGTSARQTQYF. V usage is TRBV6-5 and J usage is TRBJ2-5; 10 positions agree with TRBD2. CDR1 is MNHEY, CDR2 SVGAGI, per germline. CDR3 size: 15 residues. With 6 bases clipped from V and 6 bases from J, the junction kept 10 bases outside the gene matches.

The chain joins TRBV4-1 to TRBJ2-5, with D possibly being TRBD1 (6 bases). Looked up from germline, CDR1 is MGHRA and CDR2 is YSYEKL. V was cut by 4 bases and J by 4 bases, with 13 bases left in between. The CDR3 sequence is 14 residues long. This CDR3 is CASSLRDKGETQYF. The CDR3 DNA reads as TGCGCCAGCAGCCTCCGGGACAAAGGAGAGACCCAGTACTTC.

The J gene is TRBJ2-1, the V gene TRBV4-1; 10 bases line up with TRBD1. CDR1 and CDR2 (germline): MGHRA, YSYEKL. CDR3 length: 16 residues. Trimming took 2 bases from V and 9 from J; bases not matched to a gene: 10. The CDR3 DNA is TGCGCCAGCAGCCAAAGGGGGGGGACAGGGGCTGGTGAGCAGTTCTTC. Its protein is CASSQRGGTGAGEQFF.

The chain uses TRBV30 and TRBJ2-2, with D possibly TRBD2 on 6 matching bases. Germline CDR1 is GTSNPN and CDR2 is SVGIG (reference sequence). Trimming stripped 8 bases from V and 1 base from J, with 14 bases between. CDR3 size: 14 residues. The CDR3 here is CAEGGRENTGELFF. The CDR3 DNA sequence: TGTGCCGAGGGAGGACGTGAGAACACCGGGGAGCTGTTTTTT.